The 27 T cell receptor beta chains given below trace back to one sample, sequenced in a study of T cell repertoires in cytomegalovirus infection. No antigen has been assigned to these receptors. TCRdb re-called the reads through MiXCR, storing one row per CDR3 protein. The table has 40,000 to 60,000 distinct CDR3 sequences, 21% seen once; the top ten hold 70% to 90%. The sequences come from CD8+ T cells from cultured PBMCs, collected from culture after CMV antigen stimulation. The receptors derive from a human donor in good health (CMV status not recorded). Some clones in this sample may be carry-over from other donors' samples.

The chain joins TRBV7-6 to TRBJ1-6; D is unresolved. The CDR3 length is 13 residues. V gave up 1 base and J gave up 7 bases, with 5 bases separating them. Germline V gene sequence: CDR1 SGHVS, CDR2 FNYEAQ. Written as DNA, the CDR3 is TGTGCCAGCAGCTTAGAGACCAATTCACCCCTCCACTTT. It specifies CASSLETNSPLHF.

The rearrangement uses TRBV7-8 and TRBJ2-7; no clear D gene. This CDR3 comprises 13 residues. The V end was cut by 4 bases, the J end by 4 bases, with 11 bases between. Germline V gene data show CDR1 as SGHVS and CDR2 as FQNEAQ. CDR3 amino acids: CASSSVRGYEQYF. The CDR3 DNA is TGTGCCAGCAGCTCAGTCCGAGGTTACGAGCAGTACTTC.

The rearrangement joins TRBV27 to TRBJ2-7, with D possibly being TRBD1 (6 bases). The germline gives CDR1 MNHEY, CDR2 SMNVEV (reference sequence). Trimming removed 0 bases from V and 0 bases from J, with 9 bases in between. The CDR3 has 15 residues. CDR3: CASSLSRTASYEQYF. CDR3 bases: TGTGCCAGCAGTTTATCGCGGACAGCCTCCTACGAGCAGTACTTC.

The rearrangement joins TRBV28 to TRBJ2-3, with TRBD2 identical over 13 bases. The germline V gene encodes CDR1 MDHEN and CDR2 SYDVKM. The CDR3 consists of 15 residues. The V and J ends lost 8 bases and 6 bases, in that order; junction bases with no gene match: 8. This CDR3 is CASYLRTSGSDTQYF. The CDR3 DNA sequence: TGTGCCAGCTACCTCAGGACTAGCGGGAGCGATACGCAGTATTTT.

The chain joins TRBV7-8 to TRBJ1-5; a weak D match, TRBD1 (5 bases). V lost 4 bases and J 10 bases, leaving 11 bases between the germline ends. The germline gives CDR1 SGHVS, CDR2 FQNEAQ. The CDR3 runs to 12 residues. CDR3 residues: CASSYGTDPQHF. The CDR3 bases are TGTGCCAGCAGCTATGGGACGGACCCCCAGCATTTT.

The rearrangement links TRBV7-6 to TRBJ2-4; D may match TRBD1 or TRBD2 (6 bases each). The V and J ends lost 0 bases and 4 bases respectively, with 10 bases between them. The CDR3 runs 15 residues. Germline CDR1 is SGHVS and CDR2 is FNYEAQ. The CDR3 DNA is TGTGCCAGCAGCTTAGCGGGGGCGGGAAAAAACATTCAGTACTTC. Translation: CASSLAGAGKNIQYF.

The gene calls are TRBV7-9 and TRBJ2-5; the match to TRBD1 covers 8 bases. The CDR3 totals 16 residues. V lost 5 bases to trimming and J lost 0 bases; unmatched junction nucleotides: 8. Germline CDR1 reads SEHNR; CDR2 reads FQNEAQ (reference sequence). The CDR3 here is CASSPRQGSDQETQYF. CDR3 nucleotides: TGTGCCAGCAGCCCGAGACAGGGGTCGGACCAAGAGACCCAGTACTTC.

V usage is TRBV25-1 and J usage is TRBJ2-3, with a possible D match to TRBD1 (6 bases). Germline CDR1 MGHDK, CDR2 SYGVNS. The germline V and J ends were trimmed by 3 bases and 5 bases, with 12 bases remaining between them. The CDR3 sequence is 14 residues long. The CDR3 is CASSENREIDTQYF. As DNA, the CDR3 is TGTGCCAGCAGTGAGAACAGGGAAATAGATACGCAGTATTTT. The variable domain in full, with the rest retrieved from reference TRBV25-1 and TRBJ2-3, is EADIYQTPRYLVIGTGKKITLECSQTMGHDKMYWYQQDPGMELHLIHYSYGVNSTEKGDLSSESTVSRIRTEHFPLTLESARPSHTSQYLCASSENREIDTQYFGPGTRLTVL.

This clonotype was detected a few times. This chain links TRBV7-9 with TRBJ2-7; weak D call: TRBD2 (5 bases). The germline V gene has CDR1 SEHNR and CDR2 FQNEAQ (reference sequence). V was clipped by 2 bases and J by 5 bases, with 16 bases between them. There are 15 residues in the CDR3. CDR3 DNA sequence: TGTGCCAGCAGCTTACCGGACGGAGGATTGGACGAGCAGTACTTC. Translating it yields CASSLPDGGLDEQYF.

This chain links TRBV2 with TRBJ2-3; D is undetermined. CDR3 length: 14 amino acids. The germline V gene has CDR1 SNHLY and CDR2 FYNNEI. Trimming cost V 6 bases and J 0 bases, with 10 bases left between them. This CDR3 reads CASSPGSSTDTQYF. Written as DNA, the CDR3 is TGTGCCAGCAGCCCCGGTAGCAGCACAGATACGCAGTATTTT.

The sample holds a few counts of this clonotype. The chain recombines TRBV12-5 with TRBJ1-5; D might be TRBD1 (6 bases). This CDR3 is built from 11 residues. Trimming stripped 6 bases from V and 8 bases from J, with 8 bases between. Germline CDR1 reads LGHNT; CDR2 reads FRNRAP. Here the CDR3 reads CASGTGKPQHF. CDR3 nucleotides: TGTGCTAGTGGCACAGGGAAGCCCCAGCATTTT.

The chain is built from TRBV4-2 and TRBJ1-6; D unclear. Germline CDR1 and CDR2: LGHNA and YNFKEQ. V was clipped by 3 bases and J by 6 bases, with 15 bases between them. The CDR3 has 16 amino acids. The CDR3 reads CASSHGPRGSNSPLHF. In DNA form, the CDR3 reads TGTGCCAGCAGCCATGGGCCCCGAGGAAGTAATTCACCCCTCCACTTT.

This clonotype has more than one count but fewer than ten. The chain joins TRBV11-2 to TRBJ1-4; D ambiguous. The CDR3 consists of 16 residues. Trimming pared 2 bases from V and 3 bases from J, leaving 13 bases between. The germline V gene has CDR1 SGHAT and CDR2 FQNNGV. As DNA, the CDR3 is TGTGCCAGCAGCTTAAGGTCGGACCCAGCTAATGAAAAACTGTTTTTT. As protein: CASSLRSDPANEKLFF. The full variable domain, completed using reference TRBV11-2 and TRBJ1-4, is EAGVAQSPRYKIIEKRQSVAFWCNPISGHATLYWYQQILGQGPKLLIQFQNNGVVDDSQLPKDRFSAERLKGVDSTLKIQPAKLEDSAVYLCASSLRSDPANEKLFFGSGTQLSVL.

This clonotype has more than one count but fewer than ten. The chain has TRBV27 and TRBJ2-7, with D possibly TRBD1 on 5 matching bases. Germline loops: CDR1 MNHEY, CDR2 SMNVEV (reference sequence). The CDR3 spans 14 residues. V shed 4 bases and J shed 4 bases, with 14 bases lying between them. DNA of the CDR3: TGTGCCAGCAGTTCTAGGGGTGAGCTTTACGAGCAGTACTTC. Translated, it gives CASSSRGELYEQYF.

CDR3 nucleotide sequence: TGTGCCAGCAGCGCAGGATCGAGGGGCGTCTCCTACGAGCAGTACTTC. Encoded protein: CASSAGSRGVSYEQYF. The chain links TRBV11-1 to TRBJ2-7; possibly TRBD1 or TRBD2 for D (5 bases each). This CDR3 is built from 16 residues. V lost 5 bases and J lost 0, with 17 bases in between. The germline V gene encodes CDR1 SGHAT and CDR2 FQDESV (reference sequence).

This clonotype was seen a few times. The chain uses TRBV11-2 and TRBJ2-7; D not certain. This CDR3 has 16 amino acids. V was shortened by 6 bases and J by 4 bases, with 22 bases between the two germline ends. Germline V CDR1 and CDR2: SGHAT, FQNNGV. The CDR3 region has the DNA TGTGCCAGCAGGGATACATCCGGCGGTAGGTGGTACGAGCAGTACTTC. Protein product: CASRDTSGGRWYEQYF.

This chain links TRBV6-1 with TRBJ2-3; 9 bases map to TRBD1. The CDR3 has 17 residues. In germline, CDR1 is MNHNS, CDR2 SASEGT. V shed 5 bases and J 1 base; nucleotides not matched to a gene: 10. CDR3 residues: CASSLFEGQGGTDTQYF. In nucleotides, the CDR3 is TGTGCCAGCAGTCTCTTTGAGGGACAGGGAGGCACAGATACGCAGTATTTT.

The CDR3 sequence is CASSLEVSGHNEQFF. Written as DNA, the CDR3 is TGTGCCAGCAGCTTAGAAGTTAGCGGGCACAATGAGCAGTTCTTC. The gene calls are TRBV7-9 and TRBJ2-1; 7 nucleotides align to TRBD2. The length of the CDR3 is 15 residues. The V and J ends lost 1 base and 5 bases, in that order; junction bases with no gene match: 5. Germline lookup yields CDR1 SEHNR and CDR2 FQNEAQ (reference sequence).

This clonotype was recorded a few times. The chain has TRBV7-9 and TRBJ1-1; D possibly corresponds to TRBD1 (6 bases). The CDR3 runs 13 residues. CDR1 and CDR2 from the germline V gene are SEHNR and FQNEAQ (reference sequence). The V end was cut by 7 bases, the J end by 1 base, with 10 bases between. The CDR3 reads CASTKTGNTEAFF. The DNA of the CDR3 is TGTGCCAGCACCAAGACAGGGAACACTGAAGCTTTCTTT.

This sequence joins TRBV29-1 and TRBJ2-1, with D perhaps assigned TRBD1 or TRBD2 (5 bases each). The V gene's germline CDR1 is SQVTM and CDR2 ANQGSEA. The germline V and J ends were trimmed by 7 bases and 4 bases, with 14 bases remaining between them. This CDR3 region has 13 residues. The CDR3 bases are TGCAGCGCCCTTGGGGGATTTTACAATGAGCAGTTCTTC. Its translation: CSALGGFYNEQFF.

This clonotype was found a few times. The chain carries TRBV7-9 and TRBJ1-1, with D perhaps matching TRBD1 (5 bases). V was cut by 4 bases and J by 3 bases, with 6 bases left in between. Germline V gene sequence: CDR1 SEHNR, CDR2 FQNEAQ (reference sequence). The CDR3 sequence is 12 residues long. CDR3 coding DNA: TGTGCCAGCAGCTGGGGGTACACTGAAGCTTTCTTT. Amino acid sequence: CASSWGYTEAFF.

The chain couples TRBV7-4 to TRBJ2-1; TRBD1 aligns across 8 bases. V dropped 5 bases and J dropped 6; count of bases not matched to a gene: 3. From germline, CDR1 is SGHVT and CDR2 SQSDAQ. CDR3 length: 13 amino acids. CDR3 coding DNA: TGTGCCAGCAGCACTACAGGGGGCAATGAGCAGTTCTTC. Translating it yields CASSTTGGNEQFF.

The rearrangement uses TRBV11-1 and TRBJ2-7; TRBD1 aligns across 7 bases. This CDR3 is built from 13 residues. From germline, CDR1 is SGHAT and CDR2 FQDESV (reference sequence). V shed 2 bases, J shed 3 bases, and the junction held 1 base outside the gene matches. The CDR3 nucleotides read TGTGCCAGCAGCTTACCAGGGGGCTACGAGCAGTACTTC. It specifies CASSLPGGYEQYF.

The CDR3: CASSLAGGITEAFF. CDR3 sequence (DNA): TGTGCCAGCAGTTTGGCAGGGGGCATCACTGAAGCTTTCTTT. This chain uses TRBV27 with TRBJ1-1, with 8 positions matching TRBD1. Per the germline V gene, CDR1 is MNHEY and CDR2 is SMNVEV (reference sequence). The CDR3 is 14 amino acids. V was pared by 3 bases and J by 4 bases, with 4 bases of the junction left unmatched.

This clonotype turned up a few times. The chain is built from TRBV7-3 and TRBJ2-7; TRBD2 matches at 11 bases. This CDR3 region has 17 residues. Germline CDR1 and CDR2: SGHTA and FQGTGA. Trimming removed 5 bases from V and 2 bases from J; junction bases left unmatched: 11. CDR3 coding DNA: TGTGCCAGCAGCCCTAGACTAGCGGGGCCATCCCCCTACGAGCAGTACTTC. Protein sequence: CASSPRLAGPSPYEQYF.

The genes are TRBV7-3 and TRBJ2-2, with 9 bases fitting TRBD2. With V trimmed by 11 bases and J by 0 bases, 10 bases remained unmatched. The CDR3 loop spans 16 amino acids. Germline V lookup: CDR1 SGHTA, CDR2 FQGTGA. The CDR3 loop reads CAPEAASGTNTGELFF. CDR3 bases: TGTGCCCCTGAGGCGGCTAGCGGGACGAACACCGGGGAGCTGTTTTTT.

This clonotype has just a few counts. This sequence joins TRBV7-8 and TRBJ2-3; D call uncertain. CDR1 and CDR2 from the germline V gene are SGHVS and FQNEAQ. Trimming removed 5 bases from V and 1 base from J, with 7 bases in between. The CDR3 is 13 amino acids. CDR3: CASSPRGTDTQYF. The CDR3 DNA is TGTGCCAGCAGCCCACGGGGCACAGATACGCAGTATTTT.